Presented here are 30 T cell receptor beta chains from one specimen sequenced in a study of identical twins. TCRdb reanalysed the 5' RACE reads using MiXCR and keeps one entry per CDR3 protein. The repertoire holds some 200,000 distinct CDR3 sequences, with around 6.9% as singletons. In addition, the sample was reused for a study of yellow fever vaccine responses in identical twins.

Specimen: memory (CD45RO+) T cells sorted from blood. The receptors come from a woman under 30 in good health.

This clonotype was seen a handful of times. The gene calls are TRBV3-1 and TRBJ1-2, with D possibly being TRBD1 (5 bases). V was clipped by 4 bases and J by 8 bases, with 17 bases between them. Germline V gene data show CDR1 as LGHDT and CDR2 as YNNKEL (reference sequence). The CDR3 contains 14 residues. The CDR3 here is CASSPRTPQRGYTF. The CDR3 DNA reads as TGTGCCAGCAGCCCTAGGACACCGCAGCGGGGCTACACCTTC. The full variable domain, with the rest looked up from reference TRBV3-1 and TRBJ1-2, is DTAVSQTPKYLVTQMGNDKSIKCEQNLGHDTMYWYKQDSKKFLKIMFSYNNKELIINETVPNRFSPKSPDKAHLNLHINSLELGDSAVYFCASSPRTPQRGYTFGSGTRLTVV.

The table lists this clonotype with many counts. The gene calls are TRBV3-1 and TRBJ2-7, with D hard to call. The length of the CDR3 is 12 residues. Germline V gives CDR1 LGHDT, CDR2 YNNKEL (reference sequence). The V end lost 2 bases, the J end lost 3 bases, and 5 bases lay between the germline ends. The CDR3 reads CASSQTNYEQYF. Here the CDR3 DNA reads TGTGCCAGCAGCCAAACCAACTACGAGCAGTACTTC.

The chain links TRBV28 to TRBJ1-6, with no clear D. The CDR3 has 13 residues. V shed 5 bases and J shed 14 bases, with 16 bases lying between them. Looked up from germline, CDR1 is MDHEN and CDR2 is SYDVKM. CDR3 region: CASSPRTPVALHF. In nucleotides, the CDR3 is TGTGCCAGCAGTCCCAGAACACCAGTAGCCCTCCACTTT.

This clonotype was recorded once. For the CDR3, the DNA is TGTGCCAGCAGTTCGGGACTAGCAACAGATACGCAGTATTTT. Translating gives CASSSGLATDTQYF. The chain combines TRBV28 with TRBJ2-3; 9 bases align to TRBD2. CDR3 size: 14 residues. V lost 4 bases to trimming and J lost 3 bases; unmatched junction nucleotides: 2. Germline CDR1 reads MDHEN; CDR2 reads SYDVKM.

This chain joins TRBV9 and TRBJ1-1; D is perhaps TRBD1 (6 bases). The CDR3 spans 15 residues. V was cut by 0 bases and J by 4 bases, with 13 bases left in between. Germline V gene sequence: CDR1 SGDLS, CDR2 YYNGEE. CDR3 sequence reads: CASSVEGRGSTEAFF. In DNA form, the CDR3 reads TGTGCCAGCAGCGTAGAGGGGAGGGGGTCCACTGAAGCTTTCTTT.

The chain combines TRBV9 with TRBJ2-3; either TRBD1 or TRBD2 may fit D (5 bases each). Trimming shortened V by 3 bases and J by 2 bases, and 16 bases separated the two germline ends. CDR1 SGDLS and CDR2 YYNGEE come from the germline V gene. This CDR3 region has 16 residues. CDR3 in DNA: TGTGCCAGCAGCGGGTTAGAGGGGTCCCTCACAGATACGCAGTATTTT. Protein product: CASSGLEGSLTDTQYF.

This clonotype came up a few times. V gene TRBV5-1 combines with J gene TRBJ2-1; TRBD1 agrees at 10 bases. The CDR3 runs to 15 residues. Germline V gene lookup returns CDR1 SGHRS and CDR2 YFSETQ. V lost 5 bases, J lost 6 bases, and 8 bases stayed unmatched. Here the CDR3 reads CASRLGTGVFNEQFF. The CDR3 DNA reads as TGCGCCAGCAGACTAGGGACAGGGGTTTTCAATGAGCAGTTCTTC.

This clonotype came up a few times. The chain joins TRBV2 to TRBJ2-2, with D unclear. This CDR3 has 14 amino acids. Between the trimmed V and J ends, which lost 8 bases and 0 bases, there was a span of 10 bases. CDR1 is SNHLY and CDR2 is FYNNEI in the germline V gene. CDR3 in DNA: TGTGCCAGCCAGCTCCAGGCGAACACCGGGGAGCTGTTTTTT. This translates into CASQLQANTGELFF.

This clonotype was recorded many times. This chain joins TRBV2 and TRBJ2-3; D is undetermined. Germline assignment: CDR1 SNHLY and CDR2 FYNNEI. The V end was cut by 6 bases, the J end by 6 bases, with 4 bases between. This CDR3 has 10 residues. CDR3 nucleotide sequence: TGTGCCAGCAGGGAGGATACGCAGTATTTT. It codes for CASREDTQYF.

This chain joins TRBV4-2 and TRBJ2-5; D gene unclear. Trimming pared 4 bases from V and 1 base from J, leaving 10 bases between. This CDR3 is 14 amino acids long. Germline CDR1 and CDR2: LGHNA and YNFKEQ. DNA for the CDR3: TGTGCCAGCAGCCGGGCAGATACCCAAGAGACCCAGTACTTC. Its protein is CASSRADTQETQYF.

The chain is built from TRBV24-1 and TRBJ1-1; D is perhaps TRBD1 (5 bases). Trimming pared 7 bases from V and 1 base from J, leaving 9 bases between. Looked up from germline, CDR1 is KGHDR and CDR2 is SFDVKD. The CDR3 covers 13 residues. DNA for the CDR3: TGTGCCACCAGGGGGGACCGGAACACTGAAGCTTTCTTT. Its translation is CATRGDRNTEAFF.

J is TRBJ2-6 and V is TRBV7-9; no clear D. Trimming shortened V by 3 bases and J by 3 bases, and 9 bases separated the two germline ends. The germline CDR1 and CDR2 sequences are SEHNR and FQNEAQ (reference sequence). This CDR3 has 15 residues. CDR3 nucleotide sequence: TGTGCCAGCAGCTTGCGGACGAGTGGGGCCAACGTCCTGACTTTC. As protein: CASSLRTSGANVLTF.

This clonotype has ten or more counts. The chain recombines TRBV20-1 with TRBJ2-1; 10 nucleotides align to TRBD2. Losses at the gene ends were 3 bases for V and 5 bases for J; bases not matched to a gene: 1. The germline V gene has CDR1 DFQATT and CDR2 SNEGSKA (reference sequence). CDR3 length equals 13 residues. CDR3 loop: CSARGTSDNEQFF. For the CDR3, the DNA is TGCAGTGCTAGGGGGACTAGCGACAATGAGCAGTTCTTC.

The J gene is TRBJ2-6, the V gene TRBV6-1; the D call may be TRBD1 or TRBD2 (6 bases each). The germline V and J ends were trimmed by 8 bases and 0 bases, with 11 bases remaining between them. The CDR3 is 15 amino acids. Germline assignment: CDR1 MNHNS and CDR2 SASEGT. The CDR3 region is CASAEGGSGANVLTF. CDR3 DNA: TGTGCCAGCGCCGAGGGGGGCTCTGGGGCCAACGTCCTGACTTTC.

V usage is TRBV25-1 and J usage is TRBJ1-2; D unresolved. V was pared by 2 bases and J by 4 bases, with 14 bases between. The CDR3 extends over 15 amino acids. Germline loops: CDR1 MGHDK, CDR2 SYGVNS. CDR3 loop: CASSEGEGHAYGYTF. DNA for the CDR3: TGTGCCAGCAGTGAAGGAGAAGGGCACGCCTATGGCTACACCTTC.

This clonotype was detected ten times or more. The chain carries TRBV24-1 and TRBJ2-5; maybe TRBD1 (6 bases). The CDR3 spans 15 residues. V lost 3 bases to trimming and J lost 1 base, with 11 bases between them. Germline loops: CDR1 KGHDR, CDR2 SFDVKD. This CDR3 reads CATSDRRDIQETQYF. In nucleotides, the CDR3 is TGTGCCACCAGTGATCGTCGGGACATCCAAGAGACCCAGTACTTC.

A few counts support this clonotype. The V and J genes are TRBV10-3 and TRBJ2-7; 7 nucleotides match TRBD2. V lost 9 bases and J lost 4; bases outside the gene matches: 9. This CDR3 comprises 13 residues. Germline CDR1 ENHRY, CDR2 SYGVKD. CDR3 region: CAMALGLQYEQYF. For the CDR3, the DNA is TGTGCCATGGCATTGGGACTACAGTACGAGCAGTACTTC.

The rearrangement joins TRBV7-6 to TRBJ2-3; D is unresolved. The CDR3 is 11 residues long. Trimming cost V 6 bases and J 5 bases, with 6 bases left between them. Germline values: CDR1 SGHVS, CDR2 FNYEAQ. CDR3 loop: CASRIGDTQYF. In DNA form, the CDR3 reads TGTGCCAGCAGGATCGGAGATACGCAGTATTTT.

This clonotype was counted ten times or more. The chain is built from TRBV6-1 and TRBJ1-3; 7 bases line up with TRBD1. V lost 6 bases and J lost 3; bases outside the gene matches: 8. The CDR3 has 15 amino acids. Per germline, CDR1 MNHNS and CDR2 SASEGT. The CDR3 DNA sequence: TGTGCCAGCAGACCCCGACAGGGCTTTGGAAACACCATATATTTT. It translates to CASRPRQGFGNTIYF.

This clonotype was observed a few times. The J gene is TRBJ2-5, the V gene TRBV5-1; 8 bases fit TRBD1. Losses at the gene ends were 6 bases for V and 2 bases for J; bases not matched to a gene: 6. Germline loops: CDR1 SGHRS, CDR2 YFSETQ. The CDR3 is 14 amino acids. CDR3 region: CASNVDRGQETQYF. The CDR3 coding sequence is TGCGCCAGCAACGTTGACAGGGGACAAGAGACCCAGTACTTC.

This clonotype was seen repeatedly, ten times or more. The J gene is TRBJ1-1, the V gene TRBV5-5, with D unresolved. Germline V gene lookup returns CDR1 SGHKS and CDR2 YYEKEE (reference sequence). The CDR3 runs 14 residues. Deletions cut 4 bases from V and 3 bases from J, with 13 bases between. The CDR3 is CASSSTLGYTEAFF. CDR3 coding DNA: TGTGCCAGCAGCAGCACCTTGGGGTACACTGAAGCTTTCTTT.

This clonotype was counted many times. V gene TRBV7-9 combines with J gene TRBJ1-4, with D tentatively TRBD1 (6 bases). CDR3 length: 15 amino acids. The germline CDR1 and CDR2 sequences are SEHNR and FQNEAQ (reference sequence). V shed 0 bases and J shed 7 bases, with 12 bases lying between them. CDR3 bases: TGTGCCAGCAGCTTAGCCCAGGGGCAGCCTGAAAAACTGTTTTTT. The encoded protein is CASSLAQGQPEKLFF.

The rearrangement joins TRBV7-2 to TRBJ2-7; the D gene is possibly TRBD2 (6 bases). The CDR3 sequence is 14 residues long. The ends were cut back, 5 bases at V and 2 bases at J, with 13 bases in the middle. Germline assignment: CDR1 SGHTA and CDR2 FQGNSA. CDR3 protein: CASSRPGEPYEQYF. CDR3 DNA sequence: TGTGCCAGCAGCCGCCCGGGGGAGCCCTACGAGCAGTACTTC.

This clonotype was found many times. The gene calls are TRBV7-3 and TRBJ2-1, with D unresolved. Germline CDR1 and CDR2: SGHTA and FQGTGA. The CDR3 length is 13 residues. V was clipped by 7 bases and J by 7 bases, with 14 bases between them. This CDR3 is CASTLVPGNEQFF. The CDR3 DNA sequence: TGTGCCAGCACCCTCGTTCCCGGGAATGAGCAGTTCTTC.

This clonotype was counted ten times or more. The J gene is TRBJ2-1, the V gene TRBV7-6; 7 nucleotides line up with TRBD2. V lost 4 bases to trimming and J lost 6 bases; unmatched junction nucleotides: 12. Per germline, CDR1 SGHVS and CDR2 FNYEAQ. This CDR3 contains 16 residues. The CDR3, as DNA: TGTGCCAGCAGCTCCCGCTCCGGGACTACCCTCAATGAGCAGTTCTTC. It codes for CASSSRSGTTLNEQFF. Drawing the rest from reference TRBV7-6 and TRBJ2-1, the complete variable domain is GAGVSQSPRYKVTKRGQDVALRCDPISGHVSLYWYRQALGQGPEFLTYFNYEAQQDKSGLPNDRFSAERPEGSISTLTIQRTEQRDSAMYRCASSSRSGTTLNEQFFGPGTRLTVL.

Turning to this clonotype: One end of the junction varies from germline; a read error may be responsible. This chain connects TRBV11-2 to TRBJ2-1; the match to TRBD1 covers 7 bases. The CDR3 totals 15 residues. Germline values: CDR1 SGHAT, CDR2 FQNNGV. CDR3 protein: CASSPWTGSSNEQFF. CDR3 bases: TGTGCCAGCAGCCCCTGGACAGGTTCCTCCAATGAGCAGTTCTTC. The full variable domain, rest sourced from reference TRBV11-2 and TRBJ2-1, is EAGVAQSPRYKIIEKRQSVAFWCNPISGHATLYWYQQILGQGPKLLIQFQNNGVVDDSQLPKDRFSAERLKGVDSTLKIQPAKLEDSAVYLCASSPWTGSSNEQFFGPGTRLTVL.

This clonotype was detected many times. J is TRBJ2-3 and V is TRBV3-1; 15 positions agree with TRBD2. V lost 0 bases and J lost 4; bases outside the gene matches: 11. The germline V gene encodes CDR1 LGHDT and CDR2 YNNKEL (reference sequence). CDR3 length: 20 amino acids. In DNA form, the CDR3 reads TGTGCCAGCAGCCAAGATACCGGACTAGCGGGGGGGCCAGGGCCAGATACGCAGTATTTT. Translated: CASSQDTGLAGGPGPDTQYF.

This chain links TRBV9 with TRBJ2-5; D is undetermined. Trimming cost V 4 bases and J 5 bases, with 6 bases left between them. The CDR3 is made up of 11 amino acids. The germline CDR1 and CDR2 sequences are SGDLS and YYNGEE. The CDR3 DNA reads TGTGCCAGCAGCCGCTCGGAGACCCAGTACTTC. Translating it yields CASSRSETQYF. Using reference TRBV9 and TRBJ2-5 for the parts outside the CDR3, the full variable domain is DSGVTQTPKHLITATGQRVTLRCSPRSGDLSVYWYQQSLDQGLQFLIQYYNGEERAKGNILERFSAQQFPDLHSELNLSSLELGDSALYFCASSRSETQYFGPGTRLLVL.

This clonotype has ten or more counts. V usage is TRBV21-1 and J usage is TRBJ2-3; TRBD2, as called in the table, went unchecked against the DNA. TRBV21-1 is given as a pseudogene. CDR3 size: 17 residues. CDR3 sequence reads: CASSETSGRPSADTQYF. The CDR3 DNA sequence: TGTGCCAGCAGCGAGACTAGCGGGAGGCCTTCGGCAGATACGCAGTATTTT.

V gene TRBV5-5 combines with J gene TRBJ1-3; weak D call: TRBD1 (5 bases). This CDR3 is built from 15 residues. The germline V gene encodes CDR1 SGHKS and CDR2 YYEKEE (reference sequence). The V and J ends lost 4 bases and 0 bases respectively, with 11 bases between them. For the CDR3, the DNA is TGTGCCAGCAGCCCGGAGGGGATCTCTGGAAACACCATATATTTT. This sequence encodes CASSPEGISGNTIYF. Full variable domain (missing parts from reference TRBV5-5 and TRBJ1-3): DAGVTQSPTHLIKTRGQQVTLRCSPISGHKSVSWYQQVLGQGPQFIFQYYEKEERGRGNFPDRFSARQFPNYSSELNVNALLLGDSALYLCASSPEGISGNTIYFGEGSWLTVV.